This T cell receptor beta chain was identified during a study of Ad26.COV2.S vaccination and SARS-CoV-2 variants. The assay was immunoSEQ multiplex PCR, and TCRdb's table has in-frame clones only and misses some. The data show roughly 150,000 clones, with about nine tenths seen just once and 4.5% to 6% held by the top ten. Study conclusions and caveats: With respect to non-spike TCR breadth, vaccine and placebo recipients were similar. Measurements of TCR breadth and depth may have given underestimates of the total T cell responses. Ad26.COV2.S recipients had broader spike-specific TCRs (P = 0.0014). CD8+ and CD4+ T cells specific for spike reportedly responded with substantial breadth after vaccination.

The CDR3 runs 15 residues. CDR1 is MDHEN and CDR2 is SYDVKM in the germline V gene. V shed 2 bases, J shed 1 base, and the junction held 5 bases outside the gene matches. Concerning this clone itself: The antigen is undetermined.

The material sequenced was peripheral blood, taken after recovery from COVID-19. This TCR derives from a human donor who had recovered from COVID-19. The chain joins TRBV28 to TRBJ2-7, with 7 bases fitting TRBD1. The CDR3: CASSLAATGSYEQYF. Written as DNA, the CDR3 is TGTGCCAGCAGTTTAGCCGCGACAGGGTCCTACGAGCAGTACTTC.